This entry lists 18 T cell receptor beta chains sequenced from one sample in a study of follicular helper T cells after annual influenza vaccination. Time point indicated: 2014-2015 season, 7 days after vaccination. Sequencing used immunoSEQ multiplex PCR; TCRdb keeps in-frame clones, though not all of them. The table includes about 15,000 clones, around 85% detected once. Here the sequenced sample was CXCR5+ CD38- circulating T follicular helper cells from blood, taken 7 days after influenza vaccination. Noted subset: circulating Tfh, non-naive CD4+CXCR5+PD-1+ (ICOS+CD38+ or ICOS-CD38-). The receptors come from an adult who received the influenza vaccine.

The chain is built from TRBV27 and TRBJ2-1; tentative D call: TRBD2 (5 bases). This CDR3 is built from 15 residues. Deletions cut 8 bases from V and 0 bases from J, with 14 bases between. CDR1 MNHEY and CDR2 SMNVEV come from the germline V gene (reference sequence). In DNA, the CDR3 is TGTGCCAGCCGGGCTAGCCTCCACTCCTACAATGAGCAGTTCTTC. Translated, it gives CASRASLHSYNEQFF.

A single count supports this clone. The CDR3 DNA follows: TGTGCCAGCAGCTTGTCCGGGACTAGCGTCACAGATACGCAGTATTTT. It specifies CASSLSGTSVTDTQYF. The chain is built from TRBV7-9 and TRBJ2-3, with TRBD2 identical over 10 bases. CDR1 and CDR2 (germline): SEHNR, FQNEAQ (reference sequence). The CDR3 spans 16 residues. V shed 3 bases, J shed 2 bases, and the junction held 5 bases outside the gene matches.

The V call is TRBV5-4, the J call TRBJ2-2; D not certain. Germline lookup yields CDR1 SGHNT and CDR2 YYREEE (reference sequence). The CDR3 loop spans 15 amino acids. Trimming took off 4 bases at V and 4 bases at J, with 14 bases between the two ends. CDR3: CASSPNLSPTGELFF. CDR3 bases: TGTGCCAGCAGCCCTAACTTATCTCCCACCGGGGAGCTGTTTTTT.

This clone was observed a few times. The V and J genes are TRBV4-1 and TRBJ2-1, with TRBD1 identical over 10 bases. V lost 3 bases and J lost 10; bases outside the gene matches: 12. The germline CDR1 and CDR2 sequences are MGHRA and YSYEKL. The CDR3 is 16 residues long. The CDR3 loop is CASSQKGGTGVGEQFF. The DNA for the CDR3 is TGCGCCAGCAGCCAGAAGGGCGGGACAGGGGTAGGGGAGCAGTTCTTC.

This sequence joins TRBV28 and TRBJ2-3; tentative D call: TRBD2 (6 bases). V was trimmed by 2 bases and J by 2 bases, leaving 11 bases between them. CDR1 and CDR2 from the germline V gene are MDHEN and SYDVKM. The CDR3 has 15 residues. The CDR3 nucleotides read TGTGCCAGCAGTTTAGGGGCGGACTACACAGATACGCAGTATTTT. This translates into CASSLGADYTDTQYF.

The rearrangement links TRBV11-3 to TRBJ2-7; TRBD1 matches at 7 bases. Germline CDR1 SGHNT, CDR2 YENEEA. This CDR3 has 15 residues. The J segment lost 1 base and the V segment lost 5 bases, leaving 8 bases of the junction unmatched. The CDR3 DNA reads TGTGCCAGCAGCCCCCGGGCAGGGGGATCCTACGAGCAGTACTTC. It is translated as CASSPRAGGSYEQYF.

The V call is TRBV6-1, the J call TRBJ1-1, with 9 bases fitting TRBD1. V shed 4 bases and J 5 bases; nucleotides not matched to a gene: 8. This CDR3 contains 15 residues. From germline, CDR1 is MNHNS and CDR2 SASEGT. The DNA for the CDR3 is TGTGCCAGCAGTGGAGGAGGGACAGGGAGGACTGAAGCTTTCTTT. Protein product: CASSGGGTGRTEAFF.

This rearrangement joins TRBV6-1 to TRBJ2-1; D uncertain. Per germline, CDR1 MNHNS and CDR2 SASEGT. V lost 6 bases and J 7 bases, leaving 4 bases between the germline ends. The CDR3 totals 10 residues. Here the CDR3 DNA reads TGTGCCAGCAGCCGTAATGAGCAGTTCTTC. This sequence encodes CASSRNEQFF.

J is TRBJ2-5 and V is TRBV27; perhaps TRBD2 as D (5 bases). The V gene lost 3 bases and the J gene lost 5 bases, with 10 bases spanning the gap. CDR1 is MNHEY and CDR2 is SMNVEV in the germline V gene (reference sequence). The CDR3 length is 13 residues. The CDR3 protein is CASSFRGYETQYF. DNA for the CDR3: TGTGCCAGCAGTTTTCGGGGATACGAGACCCAGTACTTC.

The rearrangement joins TRBV7-3 to TRBJ2-1, with 8 positions matching TRBD1. V lost 1 base and J lost 6; bases outside the gene matches: 5. The CDR3 has 15 residues. The germline CDR1 and CDR2 sequences are SGHTA and FQGTGA. CDR3 sequence reads: CASSLKGQEGNEQFF. The CDR3 bases are TGTGCCAGCAGCTTAAAGGGACAGGAGGGCAATGAGCAGTTCTTC.

The chain couples TRBV4-1 to TRBJ1-5; D is unresolved. Trimming removed 1 base at V and 0 bases at J, with 4 bases between. Germline V gene lookup returns CDR1 MGHRA and CDR2 YSYEKL. There are 14 residues in the CDR3. The CDR3 DNA sequence: TGCGCCAGCAGCCAAGCCGGTAGCAATCAGCCCCAGCATTTT. As protein: CASSQAGSNQPQHF.

V gene TRBV6-5 combines with J gene TRBJ2-7; TRBD2 is a possible D gene (5 bases). This CDR3 has 13 amino acids. Trimming took off 7 bases at V and 2 bases at J, with 12 bases between the two ends. CDR1 is MNHEY and CDR2 is SVGAGI in the germline V gene. This CDR3 is CASMRRNPYEQYF. The CDR3 DNA sequence: TGTGCCAGCATGAGGAGGAACCCCTACGAGCAGTACTTC.

This clone appeared a single time. The genes are TRBV27 and TRBJ1-1; no clear D. V was trimmed by 5 bases and J by 1 base, leaving 14 bases between them. This CDR3 is 15 amino acids long. Germline assignment: CDR1 MNHEY and CDR2 SMNVEV (reference sequence). This CDR3 reads CASSRYDNQNTEAFF. The DNA of the CDR3 is TGTGCCAGCAGTCGTTACGACAATCAGAACACTGAAGCTTTCTTT.

The V gene is TRBV6-6, the J gene TRBJ2-7, with TRBD2 identical over 7 bases. The trim removed 5 bases at V and 3 bases at J, leaving 4 bases unmatched. CDR3 size: 13 residues. In germline, CDR1 is MNHNY, CDR2 SVGAGI (reference sequence). CDR3 protein: CASSLRGGYEQYF. The CDR3 bases are TGTGCCAGCAGTCTCCGCGGGGGCTACGAGCAGTACTTC.

V is TRBV28 and J is TRBJ2-1, with a possible D match to TRBD2 (5 bases). This CDR3 is built from 16 residues. V shed 2 bases and J shed 7 bases, with 18 bases lying between them. Germline CDR1 MDHEN, CDR2 SYDVKM. DNA for the CDR3: TGTGCCAGCAGTTTAGGGTGGGCAGGAGGAAAAAATGAGCAGTTCTTC. It yields the protein CASSLGWAGGKNEQFF.

The table lists this clone with a few counts. The CDR3 reads CAISESTSDIYGYTF. CDR3 nucleotide sequence: TGTGCCATCAGTGAGTCGACGTCCGACATCTATGGCTACACCTTC. This sequence joins TRBV10-3 and TRBJ1-2; D unclear. CDR1 and CDR2 from the germline V gene are ENHRY and SYGVKD. The CDR3 runs 15 residues. The V end was cut by 0 bases, the J end by 4 bases, with 12 bases between.

J is TRBJ2-7 and V is TRBV6-6; unclear D gene. V lost 8 bases to trimming and J lost 0 bases, with 14 bases between them. This CDR3 has 14 residues. Germline CDR1 reads MNHNY; CDR2 reads SVGAGI (reference sequence). The CDR3 protein is CASALDWSSYEQYF. CDR3 coding DNA: TGTGCCAGCGCCTTAGACTGGAGCTCCTACGAGCAGTACTTC.

This clone was seen more than once but under ten times. The V call is TRBV5-6, the J call TRBJ2-1, with 11 bases identical to TRBD2. The CDR3 loop spans 16 amino acids. With V trimmed by 0 bases and J by 7 bases, 6 bases remained unmatched. Germline CDR1 SGHDT, CDR2 YYEEEE. The CDR3 DNA reads as TGTGCCAGCAGCTTGGAGTTAGCGGGAGGGCCAAATGAGCAGTTCTTC. Translated, it gives CASSLELAGGPNEQFF.